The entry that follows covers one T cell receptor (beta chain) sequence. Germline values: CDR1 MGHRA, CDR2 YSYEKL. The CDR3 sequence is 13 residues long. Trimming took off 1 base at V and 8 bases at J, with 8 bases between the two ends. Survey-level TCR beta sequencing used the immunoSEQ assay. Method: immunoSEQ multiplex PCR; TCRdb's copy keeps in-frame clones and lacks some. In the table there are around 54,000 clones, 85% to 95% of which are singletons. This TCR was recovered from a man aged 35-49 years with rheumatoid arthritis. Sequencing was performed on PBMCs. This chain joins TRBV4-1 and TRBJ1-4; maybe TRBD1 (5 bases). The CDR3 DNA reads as TGCGCCAGCAGCCAAGCCAGGGAGGAAAAACTGTTTTTT. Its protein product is CASSQAREEKLFF.